Listed below are T cell receptor beta chains from one sample, sequenced in a study of T cell changes during pregnancy in multiple sclerosis. Sequencing was performed with immunoSEQ multiplex PCR; in TCRdb, only in-frame clones are kept and a portion is missing. Here the sample spans about 72,000 clones, roughly 89% being singletons. Specimen: peripheral blood, collected in the third trimester of pregnancy. The receptors originated from a female donor in good health, enrolled as a control in a pregnancy study. Both conserved end residues are part of each CDR3. D genes are given only for firm matches. Where a row states a size, it is once, few, many or the class of an expanded clone; other rows omit it.

TRBJ2-1	TRBV7-6	.	.	CASSLAPGYPYNEQFF	TGTGCCAGCAGCTTAGCACCGGGGTATCCCTACAATGAGCAGTTCTTC
TRBJ2-1	TRBV7-2	TRBD2	.	CASSRLAGGSSKEQFF	TGTGCCAGCAGCCGTCTAGCGGGAGGGTCGTCGAAGGAGCAGTTCTTC
TRBJ2-6	TRBV11-2	.	.	CASSLLRSSGANVLTF	TGTGCCAGCAGCTTATTGCGGAGCTCTGGGGCCAACGTCCTGACTTTC
TRBJ1-4	TRBV18	TRBD1	few	CASSAGQANEKLFF	TGTGCCAGCTCAGCGGGACAGGCAAATGAAAAACTGTTTTTT
TRBJ1-2	TRBV7-2	TRBD1	.	CASSLDRGIYGYTF	TGTGCCAGCAGCTTGGACAGGGGAATCTATGGCTACACCTTC
TRBJ2-7	TRBV7-6	.	.	CASSPLRQAALTYEQYF	TGTGCCAGCAGCCCCCTCCGACAAGCGGCTCTAACCTACGAGCAGTACTTC
TRBJ2-7	TRBV5-6	.	.	CASSLGFSGSSYEQYF	TGTGCCAGCAGCTTGGGGTTCTCCGGGAGCTCCTACGAGCAGTACTTC
TRBJ1-1	TRBV5-1	.	.	CASSLGTNTEAFF	TGCGCCAGCAGCTTGGGGACTAACACTGAAGCTTTCTTT
TRBJ2-6	TRBV19	.	.	CASRDRSSGANVLTF	TGTGCCAGCCGTGACAGGTCCTCTGGGGCCAACGTCCTGACTTTC
TRBJ1-2	TRBV4-2	TRBD1	.	CASSQPDREYAGYTF	TGTGCCAGCAGCCAACCGGACAGGGAATACGCTGGCTACACCTTC
TRBJ1-1	TRBV11-2	.	.	CASSSTGLNTEAFF	TGTGCCAGCAGCTCTACAGGGTTGAACACTGAAGCTTTCTTT
TRBJ1-1	TRBV5-4	.	.	CASSLAGHMNTEAFF	TGTGCCAGCAGCTTGGCGGGACACATGAACACTGAAGCTTTCTTT
TRBJ2-1	TRBV18	TRBD2	.	CASSPPVAGGRNEQFF	TGTGCCAGCTCACCACCGGTAGCGGGAGGGAGAAATGAGCAGTTCTTC
TRBJ1-1	TRBV11-2	.	.	CASSLAGRMNTEAFF	TGTGCCAGCAGCCTCGCGGGACGTATGAACACTGAAGCTTTCTTT
TRBJ1-6	TRBV28	.	few	CASSSLTGMGSPLHF	TGTGCCAGCAGTTCCCTTACAGGGATGGGTTCACCCCTCCACTTT
TRBJ1-4	TRBV15	TRBD1	.	CATSRDGQANEKLFF	TGTGCCACCAGCAGAGACGGACAGGCTAATGAAAAACTGTTTTTT
TRBJ1-1	TRBV6-5	TRBD1	.	CASSAPRDRGTEAFF	TGTGCCAGCAGTGCGCCCCGGGACAGGGGCACTGAAGCTTTCTTT
TRBJ2-7	TRBV6-1	TRBD2	.	CASSEGAGVSREQYF	TGTGCCAGCAGTGAAGGGGCGGGGGTATCACGCGAGCAGTACTTC